This TCR beta chain appears in the sequencing data of a study of T cell responses to AZD1222 COVID-19 vaccine. Study information: Second-dose timings of about 4 or about 12 weeks were pooled. Study results and caveats: Elevations in Spike-specific TCR breadth and depth followed administration of two AZD1222 doses. Clonal diversity was possibly underestimated, and the donors were mostly white British, with more females.

Only one count was recorded for this clone. The antigen is undetermined. Here immunoSEQ multiplex PCR was the method, and the copy in TCRdb shows in-frame clones only, minus some. The profile shows about 140,000 clones, 80% to 90% of them singletons. Sample: peripheral blood, taken on day 0 of AZD1222 vaccination. The sequence came from an adult in good health.

CDR3 residues: CASSTLTGFKKNIQYF. CDR3 sequence (DNA): TGTGCCAGCAGTACGCTCACAGGGTTTAAGAAAAACATTCAGTACTTC. The gene calls are TRBV28 and TRBJ2-4; TRBD1 is a possible D gene (6 bases). Trimming stripped 5 bases from V and 4 bases from J, with 18 bases between. Germline values: CDR1 MDHEN, CDR2 SYDVKM. The length of the CDR3 is 16 residues.